This TCR beta chain was captured in a study of blood T cells in healthy people across ages. At least 7 million PBMCs were isolated per sample. V lost 4 bases and J 8 bases, leaving 15 bases between the germline ends. Germline V gene lookup returns CDR1 SGHDT and CDR2 YYEEEE. This CDR3 contains 14 residues. Then a second PCR, running roughly 6 to 12 cycles, was carried out with a sample-barcoded 5' primer and a J-beta primer mix. TCRdb re-called the 5' RACE reads through MiXCR, storing one row per CDR3 protein. The table has almost 550,000 distinct CDR3 sequences, nearly 25% seen once. This clonotype showed up just a few times. Antigen specificity is unknown. General study results and limits: The study regarded diversity estimates from one million T cells as underestimates.

Another study also made use of these data, one on T cells of mothers and their children. As that study records: Over 8 million TCR beta CDR3 reads were obtained from each mother, and some 3.1 million from each child. Slightly higher overlap, not significant, was seen in related mother-child pairs than in unrelated pairs.

The sequencing input was blood. The chain carries TRBV5-6 and TRBJ1-4, with D maybe TRBD1 (5 bases). This receptor was obtained from a boy younger than 18 in good health. The CDR3 region has the DNA TGTGCCAGCAGCCCCTGGGACGTTGGCGAAAAACTGTTTTTT. This translates into CASSPWDVGEKLFF. The full variable domain, with the rest looked up from reference TRBV5-6 and TRBJ1-4, is DAGVTQSPTHLIKTRGQQVTLRCSPKSGHDTVSWYQQALGQGPQFIFQYYEEEERQRGNFPDRFSGHQFPNYSSELNVNALLLGDSALYLCASSPWDVGEKLFFGSGTQLSVL.